These 17 T cell receptor beta chains came from one sample sequenced in a study of response to subunit inactivated influenza vaccine. TCRdb re-called the RT-PCR reads with MiXCR, one entry per CDR3 protein. The sample consists of around 500,000 distinct CDR3 sequences, roughly 9.8% of them appearing once. The input for sequencing was PBMCs from blood, taken 35 to 45 days after vaccination. The source is a man aged 45-65 years who received an inactivated influenza vaccine.

Many counts were recorded for this clonotype. This chain's CDR3 is CSIVQSTDTQYF. In DNA, the CDR3 is TGCAGTATCGTCCAGAGCACAGATACGCAGTATTTT. The V gene is TRBV29-1, the J gene TRBJ2-3; no clear D gene. Looked up from germline, CDR1 is SQVTM and CDR2 is ANQGSEA. The CDR3 loop spans 12 amino acids.

Only a few counts were recorded for this clonotype. The chain employs TRBV5-1 and TRBJ2-5; 7 bases agree with TRBD2. The germline gives CDR1 SGHRS, CDR2 YFSETQ. The CDR3 length is 13 residues. The V and J ends lost 3 bases and 7 bases, in that order; junction bases with no gene match: 6. CDR3 sequence reads: CASSSGTMGTQYF. CDR3 coding DNA: TGCGCCAGCAGCTCCGGGACTATGGGGACCCAGTACTTC.

In its sample, this clonotype was seen many times. CDR3 region: CSANSGTGVGNEQFF. DNA for the CDR3: TGCAGTGCAAATTCCGGGACAGGGGTGGGTAATGAGCAGTTCTTC. The genes are TRBV20-1 and TRBJ2-1; 10 bases agree with TRBD1. This CDR3 is 15 amino acids long. CDR1 and CDR2 (germline): DFQATT, SNEGSKA (reference sequence). Unmatched junction bases numbered 12, after V lost 6 bases and J lost 7 bases.

The V call is TRBV6-2 or TRBV6-3, the J call TRBJ2-5; D remains ambiguous. The CDR3 extends over 14 amino acids. The V end was cut by 6 bases, the J end by 4 bases, with 15 bases between. Per the germline V gene, CDR1 is MNHEY and CDR2 is SVGEGT. DNA for the CDR3: TGTGCCAGCAGGCAACAGAAACTAACAGAGACCCAGTACTTC. As protein: CASRQQKLTETQYF.

The chain has TRBV3-1 and TRBJ1-5, with D tentatively TRBD1 (5 bases). V was trimmed by 6 bases and J by 2 bases, leaving 14 bases between them. This CDR3 has 15 amino acids. Germline-derived CDR1 and CDR2 are LGHDT and YNNKEL (reference sequence). Here the CDR3 reads CASSPQGSGNQPQHF. CDR3 in DNA: TGTGCCAGCAGTCCTCAGGGTAGTGGCAATCAGCCCCAGCATTTT. The full variable domain, completed using reference TRBV3-1 and TRBJ1-5, is DTAVSQTPKYLVTQMGNDKSIKCEQNLGHDTMYWYKQDSKKFLKIMFSYNNKELIINETVPNRFSPKSPDKAHLNLHINSLELGDSAVYFCASSPQGSGNQPQHFGDGTRLSIL.

J is TRBJ2-1 and V is TRBV6-5; no clear D gene. Trimming left V 8 bases short and J 11 bases short, with 16 bases between. The CDR3 totals 12 residues. Germline V gene lookup returns CDR1 MNHEY and CDR2 SVGAGI. CDR3 nucleotides: TGTGCCAGCGGCCAGCTCAAATTACAGCAGTTCTTC. Its protein product is CASGQLKLQQFF.

This chain uses TRBV4-1 with TRBJ1-1, with a weak D call TRBD1 (6 bases). The CDR3 spans 15 residues. Germline CDR1 is MGHRA and CDR2 is YSYEKL. The V end lost 0 bases, the J end lost 11 bases, and 19 bases lay between the germline ends. The CDR3 DNA reads as TGCGCCAGCAGCCAAGACGGCAGGGGAGACCTGCGGGCTTTCTTT. Translation: CASSQDGRGDLRAFF.

The chain has TRBV6-2 or TRBV6-3 and TRBJ2-1; weak D call: TRBD1 (5 bases). Germline V gene lookup returns CDR1 MNHEY and CDR2 SVGEGT. The ends were cut back, 2 bases at V and 7 bases at J, with 18 bases in the middle. The CDR3 spans 16 residues. CDR3 coding DNA: TGTGCCAGCAGTTACCCGGACCCAAAGGGGATAAATGAGCAGTTCTTC. Translating gives CASSYPDPKGINEQFF.

V is TRBV5-5 and J is TRBJ1-5; 7 positions match TRBD1. The CDR3 is 15 residues long. The V gene end was trimmed by 2 bases and the J gene end by 2 bases; junction bases not matched to a gene: 4. Per germline, CDR1 SGHKS and CDR2 YYEKEE (reference sequence). The CDR3 here is CASSFEGAGNQPQHF. CDR3 bases: TGTGCCAGCAGCTTCGAGGGGGCAGGCAATCAGCCCCAGCATTTT.

This clonotype was seen once. The chain has TRBV18 and TRBJ2-2; D is possibly TRBD2 (5 bases). In germline, CDR1 is KGHSH, CDR2 LQKENI. Trimming took off 0 bases at V and 7 bases at J, with 12 bases between the two ends. The CDR3 extends over 15 amino acids. The CDR3 sequence: CASSPPDRRGGELFF. CDR3 bases: TGTGCCAGCTCACCACCCGATCGTCGGGGCGGGGAGCTGTTTTTT.

A word on this clonotype: The junction departs from the called germline gene at one end, perhaps through a read error. The chain employs TRBV10-3 and TRBJ2-1; 10 nucleotides line up with TRBD1. Germline lookup yields CDR1 ENHRY and CDR2 SYGVKD. CDR3 length: 15 amino acids. CDR3 region: CASSGRTGGPNEQFF. The DNA for the CDR3 is TGTGCCAGCAGTGGTCGGACAGGGGGTCCTAATGAGCAGTTCTTC.

The chain couples TRBV19 to TRBJ2-7, with 10 positions matching TRBD1. Germline assignment: CDR1 LNHDA and CDR2 SQIVND (reference sequence). The CDR3 is made up of 14 amino acids. V lost 3 bases, J lost 7 bases, and 6 bases stayed unmatched. CDR3 sequence: CASSIGQGVVEQYF. In DNA, the CDR3 is TGTGCCAGTAGTATCGGACAGGGGGTTGTGGAGCAGTACTTC.

The chain employs TRBV3-1 and TRBJ2-5; D is perhaps TRBD2 (6 bases). The CDR3 totals 16 residues. The ends were cut back, 1 base at V and 4 bases at J, with 16 bases in the middle. Germline CDR1 LGHDT, CDR2 YNNKEL (reference sequence). The CDR3: CASSQGPPGVRETQYF. DNA of the CDR3: TGTGCCAGCAGCCAAGGACCGCCGGGGGTCCGAGAGACCCAGTACTTC.

This clonotype was counted at least ten times. The chain joins TRBV12-3 or TRBV12-4 to TRBJ2-4; TRBD2 matches at 9 bases. Trimming at V came to 3 bases and at J to 0 bases, leaving 18 bases not matched to a gene. The CDR3 totals 21 residues. The CDR3 loop reads CASSFSLIAGVSRLAKNIQYF. The CDR3 region has the DNA TGTGCCAGCAGTTTCTCACTTATAGCGGGGGTGTCTAGACTAGCCAAAAACATTCAGTACTTC.

This clonotype was recorded a few times. At one end, the junction sequence differs from germline, possibly due to a read error. The rearrangement links TRBV29-1 to TRBJ2-1; D gene ambiguous. Germline values: CDR1 SQVTM, CDR2 ANQGSEA. The CDR3 loop spans 11 amino acids. CDR3 nucleotides: TGCAGCGTTGTTGCCTACCATGAGCAGTTCTTC. This gives the protein CSVVAYHEQFF.

This clonotype was counted many times. This chain joins TRBV28 and TRBJ1-2; D ambiguous. Per germline, CDR1 MDHEN and CDR2 SYDVKM. Trimming took off 4 bases at V and 4 bases at J, with 22 bases between the two ends. This CDR3 has 17 amino acids. CDR3 in amino acids: CASSSVVRKGPVYGYTF. The CDR3 region has the DNA TGTGCCAGCAGTTCCGTCGTGAGGAAGGGTCCCGTCTATGGCTACACCTTC.

The rearrangement links TRBV7-2 to TRBJ1-2; 7 bases are a match to TRBD1. The germline gives CDR1 SGHTA, CDR2 FQGNSA. The CDR3 length is 14 residues. The V and J ends lost 7 bases and 4 bases, in that order; junction bases with no gene match: 9. CDR3 loop: CASTTGQTFYGYTF. CDR3 bases: TGTGCCAGCACCACGGGACAGACGTTCTATGGCTACACCTTC.